Listed below are T cell receptor beta chains from one sample, sequenced in a study of cytomegalovirus exposure and HLA in healthy donors. Clones were sequenced by immunoSEQ multiplex PCR, and TCRdb holds only the in-frame ones, with some missing. The table includes approximately 110,000 clones, more than 75% detected once. Sequenced: PBMCs. The origin of the receptors is a woman aged 55 to 70 in good health and CMV-seropositive. The CDR3 runs from the conserved cysteine through the conserved F or W. D genes are given only for firm matches. The size entry is marked missing in some rows and otherwise reads once, few, many or a size class.

clone size: NA; D gene: NA; V gene: TRBV5-4; J gene: TRBJ2-7; CDR3 protein: CASSQTGTATYEQYF; CDR3 DNA: TGTGCCAGCAGCCAAACGGGGACTGCAACCTACGAGCAGTACTTC
clone size: few; D gene: NA; V gene: TRBV18; J gene: TRBJ2-7; CDR3 protein: CASSPGLTYEQYF; CDR3 DNA: TGTGCCAGCTCACCGGGACTTACCTACGAGCAGTACTTC
clone size: NA; D gene: TRBD2; V gene: TRBV28; J gene: TRBJ2-3; CDR3 protein: CASSSGLAGDLYTQYF; CDR3 DNA: TGTGCCAGCAGCTCTGGACTAGCGGGGGACTTGTATACGCAGTATTTT
clone size: NA; D gene: TRBD1; V gene: TRBV2; J gene: TRBJ2-7; CDR3 protein: CASSTGGSEQYF; CDR3 DNA: TGTGCCAGCAGTACAGGGGGGAGCGAGCAGTACTTC
clone size: NA; D gene: NA; V gene: TRBV28; J gene: TRBJ1-5; CDR3 protein: CASSFRYLEPQHF; CDR3 DNA: TGTGCCAGCAGTTTCAGGTACCTTGAACCCCAGCATTTT
clone size: NA; D gene: NA; V gene: TRBV30; J gene: TRBJ1-1; CDR3 protein: CAWSFNTEAFF; CDR3 DNA: TGTGCCTGGAGCTTCAACACTGAAGCTTTCTTT
clone size: NA; D gene: TRBD2; V gene: TRBV5-4; J gene: TRBJ2-1; CDR3 protein: CASSSASGGYNEQFF; CDR3 DNA: TGTGCCAGCAGCTCCGCTAGCGGGGGTTACAATGAGCAGTTCTTC
clone size: NA; D gene: NA; V gene: TRBV19; J gene: TRBJ1-5; CDR3 protein: CASSIFRDYQPQHF; CDR3 DNA: TGTGCCAGTAGTATATTCAGGGATTATCAGCCCCAGCATTTT
clone size: NA; D gene: NA; V gene: TRBV10-1; J gene: TRBJ1-4; CDR3 protein: CASTHRVNEKLFF; CDR3 DNA: TGCGCCAGCACCCACAGAGTTAATGAAAAACTGTTTTTT
clone size: NA; D gene: NA; V gene: TRBV14; J gene: TRBJ1-1; CDR3 protein: CASSHRGLGMNTEAFF; CDR3 DNA: TGTGCCAGCAGCCACAGGGGCCTGGGCATGAACACTGAAGCTTTCTTT
clone size: few; D gene: TRBD2; V gene: TRBV4-3; J gene: TRBJ2-1; CDR3 protein: CASSPRTSGLARSEEQFF; CDR3 DNA: TGCGCCAGCAGCCCAAGGACTAGCGGTTTAGCCCGATCGGAAGAGCAGTTCTTC
clone size: NA; D gene: TRBD1; V gene: TRBV30; J gene: TRBJ1-3; CDR3 protein: CAWSEGASSGNTIYF; CDR3 DNA: TGTGCCTGGAGTGAGGGGGCAAGCTCTGGAAACACCATATATTTT
clone size: NA; D gene: NA; V gene: TRBV5-8; J gene: TRBJ1-4; CDR3 protein: CASSLKADLYNEKLFF; CDR3 DNA: TGTGCCAGCAGCTTGAAGGCGGATCTCTATAATGAAAAACTGTTTTTT
clone size: NA; D gene: NA; V gene: TRBV27; J gene: TRBJ2-7; CDR3 protein: CASSSYRESYEQYF; CDR3 DNA: TGTGCCAGCAGTTCCTACAGGGAATCCTACGAGCAGTACTTC
clone size: NA; D gene: TRBD1; V gene: TRBV5-5; J gene: TRBJ2-5; CDR3 protein: CASSLPGQGLGETQYF; CDR3 DNA: TGTGCCAGCAGCTTACCCGGACAGGGGCTGGGGGAGACCCAGTACTTC
clone size: NA; D gene: NA; V gene: TRBV6-5; J gene: TRBJ2-2; CDR3 protein: CASINAGNTGELFF; CDR3 DNA: TGTGCCAGCATCAACGCAGGGAACACCGGGGAGCTGTTTTTT
clone size: NA; D gene: TRBD1; V gene: TRBV2; J gene: TRBJ2-1; CDR3 protein: CASSEGQAYNEQFF; CDR3 DNA: TGTGCCAGCAGTGAGGGACAGGCCTACAATGAGCAGTTCTTC
clone size: NA; D gene: TRBD1; V gene: TRBV5-1; J gene: TRBJ2-1; CDR3 protein: CASSPGTGGPYNEQFF; CDR3 DNA: TGCGCCAGCAGCCCCGGGACAGGGGGCCCCTACAATGAGCAGTTCTTC
clone size: NA; D gene: TRBD2; V gene: TRBV4-1; J gene: TRBJ2-7; CDR3 protein: CASSHKPGGGFEQYF; CDR3 DNA: TGCGCCAGCAGCCACAAGCCGGGCGGGGGGTTCGAGCAGTACTTC
clone size: NA; D gene: NA; V gene: TRBV2; J gene: TRBJ2-5; CDR3 protein: CASSAGRGQETQYF; CDR3 DNA: TGTGCCAGCAGTGCTGGACGGGGGCAAGAGACCCAGTACTTC
clone size: once; D gene: TRBD1; V gene: TRBV7-6; J gene: TRBJ1-1; CDR3 protein: CASSRLGTGQTEAFF; CDR3 DNA: TGTGCCAGCAGCCGCCTTGGGACAGGGCAAACTGAAGCTTTCTTT
clone size: NA; D gene: NA; V gene: TRBV4-1; J gene: TRBJ1-6; CDR3 protein: CASSQDYRSGGSGNSPLHF; CDR3 DNA: TGCGCCAGCAGCCAAGATTATAGGTCAGGAGGGTCCGGGAATTCACCCCTCCACTTT
clone size: NA; D gene: TRBD1; V gene: TRBV6-1; J gene: TRBJ1-1; CDR3 protein: CASSEAGQSRAFF; CDR3 DNA: TGTGCCAGCAGTGAAGCGGGACAGTCCCGAGCTTTCTTT
clone size: NA; D gene: TRBD2; V gene: TRBV29-1; J gene: TRBJ2-5; CDR3 protein: CSVGTSGSSQETQYF; CDR3 DNA: TGCAGCGTGGGGACTAGCGGGAGCTCCCAAGAGACCCAGTACTTC
clone size: NA; D gene: TRBD1; V gene: TRBV13; J gene: TRBJ1-3; CDR3 protein: CASSSDRGLGNTIYF; CDR3 DNA: TGTGCCAGCAGCTCGGACAGGGGGCTCGGAAACACCATATATTTT
clone size: NA; D gene: TRBD2; V gene: TRBV7-2; J gene: TRBJ2-7; CDR3 protein: CASSSGLAGKYEQYF; CDR3 DNA: TGTGCCAGCAGCTCTGGACTAGCGGGGAAGTACGAGCAGTACTTC
clone size: NA; D gene: NA; V gene: TRBV11-2; J gene: TRBJ1-1; CDR3 protein: CASSLSRGTEAFF; CDR3 DNA: TGTGCCAGCAGCTTATCTCGGGGCACTGAAGCTTTCTTT
clone size: NA; D gene: TRBD1; V gene: TRBV7-9; J gene: TRBJ2-7; CDR3 protein: CASSLTGDEQYF; CDR3 DNA: TGTGCCAGCAGCTTGACAGGGGACGAGCAGTACTTC
clone size: NA; D gene: TRBD2; V gene: TRBV27; J gene: TRBJ2-3; CDR3 protein: CASGPLARNTDTQYF; CDR3 DNA: TGTGCCAGCGGTCCACTAGCGCGAAACACAGATACGCAGTATTTT